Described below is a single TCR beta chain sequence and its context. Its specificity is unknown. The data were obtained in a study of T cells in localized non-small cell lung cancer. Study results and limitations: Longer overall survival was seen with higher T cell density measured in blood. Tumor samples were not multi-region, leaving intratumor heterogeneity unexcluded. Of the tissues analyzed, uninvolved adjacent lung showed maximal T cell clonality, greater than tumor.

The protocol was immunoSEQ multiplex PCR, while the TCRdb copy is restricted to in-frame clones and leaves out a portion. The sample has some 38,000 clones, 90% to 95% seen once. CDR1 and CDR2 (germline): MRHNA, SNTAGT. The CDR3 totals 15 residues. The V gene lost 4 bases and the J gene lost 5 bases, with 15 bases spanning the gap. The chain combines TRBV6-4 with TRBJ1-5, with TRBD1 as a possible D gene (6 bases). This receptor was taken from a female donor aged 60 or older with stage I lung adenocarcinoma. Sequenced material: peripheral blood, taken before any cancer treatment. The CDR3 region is CASSAQPGADQPQHF. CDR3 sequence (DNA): TGTGCCAGCAGTGCCCAGCCAGGGGCCGATCAGCCCCAGCATTTT.